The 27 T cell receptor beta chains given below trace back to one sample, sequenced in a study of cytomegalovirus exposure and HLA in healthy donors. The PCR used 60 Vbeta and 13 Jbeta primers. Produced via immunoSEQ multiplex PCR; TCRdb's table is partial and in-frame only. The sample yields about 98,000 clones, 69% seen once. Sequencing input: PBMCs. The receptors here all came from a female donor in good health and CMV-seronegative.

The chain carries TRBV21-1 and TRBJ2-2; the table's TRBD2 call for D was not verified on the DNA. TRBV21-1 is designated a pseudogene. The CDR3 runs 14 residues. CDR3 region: CASCGAGATGELFF. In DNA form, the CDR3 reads TGTGCCAGCTGTGGGGCGGGAGCCACCGGGGAGCTGTTTTTT.

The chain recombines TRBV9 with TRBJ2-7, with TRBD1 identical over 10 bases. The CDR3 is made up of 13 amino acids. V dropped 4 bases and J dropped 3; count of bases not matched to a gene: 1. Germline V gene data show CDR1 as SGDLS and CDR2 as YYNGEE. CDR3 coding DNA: TGTGCCAGCAGCAGGACAGGGGGCTACGAGCAGTACTTC. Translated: CASSRTGGYEQYF.

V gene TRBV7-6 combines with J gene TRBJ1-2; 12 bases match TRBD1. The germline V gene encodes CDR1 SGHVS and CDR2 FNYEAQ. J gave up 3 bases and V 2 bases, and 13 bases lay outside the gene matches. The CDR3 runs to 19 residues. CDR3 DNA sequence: TGTGCCAGCAGCTTAAGGCCCGGGACAGGGGGCTCTTCTGACTATGGCTACACCTTC. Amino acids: CASSLRPGTGGSSDYGYTF.

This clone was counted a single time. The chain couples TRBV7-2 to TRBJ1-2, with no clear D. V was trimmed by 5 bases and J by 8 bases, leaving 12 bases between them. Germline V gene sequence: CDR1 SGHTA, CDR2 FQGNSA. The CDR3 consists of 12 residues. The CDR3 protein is CASSLSHSGYTF. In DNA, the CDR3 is TGTGCCAGCAGCCTATCTCACAGCGGCTACACCTTC.

The CDR3 bases are TGTGCCACCAGCATGAACGGGGTAAGCGAGCAGTACTTC. It yields the protein CATSMNGVSEQYF. The chain joins TRBV15 to TRBJ2-7, with a weak D call TRBD2 (5 bases). The CDR3 sequence is 13 residues long. The V end was cut by 4 bases, the J end by 6 bases, with 13 bases between. Germline V gene sequence: CDR1 LNHNV, CDR2 YYDKDF (reference sequence). The full variable domain, rest sourced from reference TRBV15 and TRBJ2-7, is DAMVIQNPRYQVTQFGKPVTLSCSQTLNHNVMYWYQQKSSQAPKLLFHYYDKDFNNEADTPDNFQSRRPNTSFCFLDIRSPGLGDTAMYLCATSMNGVSEQYFGPGTRLTVT.

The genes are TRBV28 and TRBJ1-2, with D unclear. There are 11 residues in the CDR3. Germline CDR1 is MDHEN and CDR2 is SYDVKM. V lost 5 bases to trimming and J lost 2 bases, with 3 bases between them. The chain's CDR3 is CASSPNYGYTF. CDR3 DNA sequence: TGTGCCAGCAGTCCAAACTATGGCTACACCTTC.

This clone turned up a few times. The CDR3: CSFRGTAEGAQYF. CDR3 sequence (DNA): TGCAGCTTTCGTGGTACGGCCGAGGGGGCCCAGTACTTC. The V gene is TRBV29-1, the J gene TRBJ2-5, with a possible D match to TRBD1 (6 bases). Deletions cut 8 bases from V and 9 bases from J, with 22 bases between. The CDR3 extends over 13 amino acids. Germline values: CDR1 SQVTM, CDR2 ANQGSEA.

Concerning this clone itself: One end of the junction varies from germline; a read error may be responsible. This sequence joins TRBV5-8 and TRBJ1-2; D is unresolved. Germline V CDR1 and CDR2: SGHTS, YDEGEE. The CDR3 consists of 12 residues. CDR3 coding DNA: TGTGCCAGCAGCCTGATACCGACTGCCCACTTCTTC. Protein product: CASSLIPTAHFF.

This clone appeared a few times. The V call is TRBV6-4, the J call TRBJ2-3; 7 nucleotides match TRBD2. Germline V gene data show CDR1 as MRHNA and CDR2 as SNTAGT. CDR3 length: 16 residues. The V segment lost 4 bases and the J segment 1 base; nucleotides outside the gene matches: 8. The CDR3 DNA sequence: TGTGCCAGCAGTGTTGAAGTCAGCGGGGGCACAGATACGCAGTATTTT. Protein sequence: CASSVEVSGGTDTQYF.

The CDR3: CAWSVLSEAFF. DNA of the CDR3: TGTGCCTGGAGTGTACTATCTGAAGCTTTCTTT. The J gene is TRBJ1-1, the V gene TRBV30; unclear D gene. The CDR3 length is 11 residues. Germline CDR1 reads GTSNPN; CDR2 reads SVGIG (reference sequence). Trimming cost V 0 bases and J 6 bases, with 5 bases left between them.

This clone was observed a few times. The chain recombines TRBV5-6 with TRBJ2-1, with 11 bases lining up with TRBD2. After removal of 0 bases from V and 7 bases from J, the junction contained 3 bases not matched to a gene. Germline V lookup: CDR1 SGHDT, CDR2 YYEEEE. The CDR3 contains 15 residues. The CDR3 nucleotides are TGTGCCAGCAGCTTGGTCGGGACTAGCGGAAATGAGCAGTTCTTC. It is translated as CASSLVGTSGNEQFF.

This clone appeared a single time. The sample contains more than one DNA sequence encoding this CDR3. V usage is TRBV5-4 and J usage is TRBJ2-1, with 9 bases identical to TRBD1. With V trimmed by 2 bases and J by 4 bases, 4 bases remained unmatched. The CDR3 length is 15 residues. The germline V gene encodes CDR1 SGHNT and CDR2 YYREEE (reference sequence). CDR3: CASSFGTGSYNEQFF. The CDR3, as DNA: TGTGCCAGCAGCTTTGGGACAGGGAGTTACAATGAGCAGTTCTTC. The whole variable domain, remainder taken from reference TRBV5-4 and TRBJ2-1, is ETGVTQSPTHLIKTRGQQVTLRCSSQSGHNTVSWYQQALGQGPQFIFQYYREEENGRGNFPPRFSGLQFPNYSSELNVNALELDDSALYLCASSFGTGSYNEQFFGPGTRLTVL.

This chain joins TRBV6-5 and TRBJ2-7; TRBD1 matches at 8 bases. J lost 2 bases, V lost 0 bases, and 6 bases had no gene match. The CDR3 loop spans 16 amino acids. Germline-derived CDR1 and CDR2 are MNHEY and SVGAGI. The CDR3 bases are TGTGCCAGCAGTTACTCGGGGACAGGCCGGACCTACGAGCAGTACTTC. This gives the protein CASSYSGTGRTYEQYF.

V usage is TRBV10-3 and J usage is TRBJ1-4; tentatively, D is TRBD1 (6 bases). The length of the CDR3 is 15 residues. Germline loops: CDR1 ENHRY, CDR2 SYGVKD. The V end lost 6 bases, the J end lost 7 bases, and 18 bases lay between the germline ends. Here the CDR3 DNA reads TGTGCCATCAGAGATGACACCCTAGGGGGTGAAAAACTGTTTTTT. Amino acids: CAIRDDTLGGEKLFF.

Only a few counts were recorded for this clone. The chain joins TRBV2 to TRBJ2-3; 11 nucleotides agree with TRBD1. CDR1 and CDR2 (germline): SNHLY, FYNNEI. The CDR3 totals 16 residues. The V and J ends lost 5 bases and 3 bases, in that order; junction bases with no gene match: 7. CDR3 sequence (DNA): TGTGCCAGCAGTCCTTGGGGGACAGGGGGGACAGATACGCAGTATTTT. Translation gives CASSPWGTGGTDTQYF. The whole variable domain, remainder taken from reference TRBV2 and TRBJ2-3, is EPEVTQTPSHQVTQMGQEVILRCVPISNHLYFYWYRQILGQKVEFLVSFYNNEISEKSEIFDDQFSVERPDGSNFTLKIRSTKLEDSAMYFCASSPWGTGGTDTQYFGPGTRLTVL.

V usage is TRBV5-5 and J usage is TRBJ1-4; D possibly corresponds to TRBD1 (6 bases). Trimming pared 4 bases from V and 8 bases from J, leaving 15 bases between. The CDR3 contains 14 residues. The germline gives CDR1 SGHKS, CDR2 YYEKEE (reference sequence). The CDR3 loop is CASSVQDSSEKLFF. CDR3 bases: TGTGCCAGCAGCGTGCAGGACAGTTCGGAAAAACTGTTTTTT.

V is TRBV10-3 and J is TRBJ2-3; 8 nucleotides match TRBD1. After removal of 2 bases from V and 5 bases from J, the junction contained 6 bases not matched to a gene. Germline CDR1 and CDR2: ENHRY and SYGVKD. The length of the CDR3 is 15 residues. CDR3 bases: TGTGCCATCAGTGAGGGTCAGGGGGCAGGAGATACGCAGTATTTT. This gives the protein CAISEGQGAGDTQYF.

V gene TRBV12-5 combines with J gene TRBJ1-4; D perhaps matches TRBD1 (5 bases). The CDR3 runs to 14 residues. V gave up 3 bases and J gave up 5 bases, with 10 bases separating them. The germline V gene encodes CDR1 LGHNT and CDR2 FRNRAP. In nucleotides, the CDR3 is TGTGCTAGTGGTTTACTCGACAGAAATGAAAAACTGTTTTTT. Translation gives CASGLLDRNEKLFF.

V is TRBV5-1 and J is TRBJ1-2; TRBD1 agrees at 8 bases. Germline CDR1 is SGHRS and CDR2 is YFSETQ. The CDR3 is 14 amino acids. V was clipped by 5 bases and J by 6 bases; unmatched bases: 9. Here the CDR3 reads CASRRITGGDGYTF. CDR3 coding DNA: TGCGCCAGCAGAAGAATCACAGGGGGGGATGGCTACACCTTC.

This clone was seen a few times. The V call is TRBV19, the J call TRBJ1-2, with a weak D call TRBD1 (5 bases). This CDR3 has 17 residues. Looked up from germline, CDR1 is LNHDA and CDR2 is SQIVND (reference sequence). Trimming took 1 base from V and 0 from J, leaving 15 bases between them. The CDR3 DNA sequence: TGTGCCAGTAGTATAGGTCGCGGGAGGGGACCTAACTATGGCTACACCTTC. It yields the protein CASSIGRGRGPNYGYTF.

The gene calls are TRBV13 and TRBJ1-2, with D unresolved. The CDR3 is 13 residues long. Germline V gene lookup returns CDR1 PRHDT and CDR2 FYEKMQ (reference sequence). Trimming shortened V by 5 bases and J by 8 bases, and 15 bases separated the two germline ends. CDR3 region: CASSLPPQEGYTF. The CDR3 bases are TGTGCCAGCAGCCTCCCCCCGCAGGAAGGCTACACCTTC.

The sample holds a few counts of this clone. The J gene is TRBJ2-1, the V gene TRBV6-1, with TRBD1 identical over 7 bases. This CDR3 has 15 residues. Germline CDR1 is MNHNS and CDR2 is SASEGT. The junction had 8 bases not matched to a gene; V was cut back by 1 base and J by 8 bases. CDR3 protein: CASSEGQGGADEQFF. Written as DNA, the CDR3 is TGTGCCAGCAGTGAAGGACAGGGTGGGGCGGATGAGCAGTTCTTC.

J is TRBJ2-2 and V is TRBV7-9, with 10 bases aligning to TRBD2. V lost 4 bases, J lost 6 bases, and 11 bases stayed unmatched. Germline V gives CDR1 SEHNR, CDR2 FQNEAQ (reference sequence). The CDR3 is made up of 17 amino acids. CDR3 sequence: CASSSSLAGDRAGELFF. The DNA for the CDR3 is TGTGCCAGCAGCTCATCTCTAGCGGGAGATAGGGCCGGGGAGCTGTTTTTT.

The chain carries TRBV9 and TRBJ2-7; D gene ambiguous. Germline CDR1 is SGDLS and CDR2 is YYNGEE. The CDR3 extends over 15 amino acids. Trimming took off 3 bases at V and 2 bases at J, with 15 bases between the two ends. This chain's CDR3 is CASSAREEQAYEQYF. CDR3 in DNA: TGTGCCAGCAGCGCCCGAGAAGAGCAGGCCTACGAGCAGTACTTC.

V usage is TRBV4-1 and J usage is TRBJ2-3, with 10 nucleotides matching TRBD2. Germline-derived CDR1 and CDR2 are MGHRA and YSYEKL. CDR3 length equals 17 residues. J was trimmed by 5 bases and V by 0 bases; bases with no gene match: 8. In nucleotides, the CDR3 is TGCGCCAGCAGCCAAGAAGCGAGCGGGGGGGCCCGAGATACGCAGTATTTT. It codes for CASSQEASGGARDTQYF.

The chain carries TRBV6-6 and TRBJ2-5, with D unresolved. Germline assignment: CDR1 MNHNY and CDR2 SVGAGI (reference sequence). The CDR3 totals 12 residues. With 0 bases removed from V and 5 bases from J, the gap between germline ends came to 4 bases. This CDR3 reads CASSYSRETQYF. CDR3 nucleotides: TGTGCCAGCAGTTACTCCAGGGAGACCCAGTACTTC.

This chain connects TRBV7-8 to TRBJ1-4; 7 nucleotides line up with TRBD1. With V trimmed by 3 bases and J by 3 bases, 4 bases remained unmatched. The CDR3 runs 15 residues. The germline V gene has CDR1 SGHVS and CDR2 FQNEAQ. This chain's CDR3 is CASSLRQGSNEKLFF. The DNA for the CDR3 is TGTGCCAGCAGCTTGCGACAGGGTTCTAATGAAAAACTGTTTTTT.